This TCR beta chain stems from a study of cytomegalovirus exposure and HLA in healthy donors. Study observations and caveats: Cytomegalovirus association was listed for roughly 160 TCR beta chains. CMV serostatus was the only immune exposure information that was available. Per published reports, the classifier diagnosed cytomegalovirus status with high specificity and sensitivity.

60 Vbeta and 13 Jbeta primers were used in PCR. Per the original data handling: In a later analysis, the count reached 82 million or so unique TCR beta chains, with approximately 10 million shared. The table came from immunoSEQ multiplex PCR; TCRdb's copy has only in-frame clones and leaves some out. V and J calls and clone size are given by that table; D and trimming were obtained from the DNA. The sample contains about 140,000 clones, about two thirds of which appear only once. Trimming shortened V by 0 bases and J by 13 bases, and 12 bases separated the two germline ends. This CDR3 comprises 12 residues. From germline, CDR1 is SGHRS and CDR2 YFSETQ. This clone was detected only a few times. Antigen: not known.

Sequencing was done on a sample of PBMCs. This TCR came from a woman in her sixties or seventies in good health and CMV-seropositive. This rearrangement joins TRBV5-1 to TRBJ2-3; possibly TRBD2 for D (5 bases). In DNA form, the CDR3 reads TGCGCCAGCAGCTTGGAGGGTCCGAGGGAGTATTTT. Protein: CASSLEGPREYF.